One sample yielded the 18 T cell receptor beta chains listed below, sequenced in a study of CD8 T cells in Susac syndrome. Reverse transcription used roughly 0.5 to 1 ug RNA and random hexamers. TCRdb redid the calling of the immunoSEQ multiplex PCR reads with MiXCR, one entry per CDR3 protein. The sample holds some 90,000 distinct CDR3 sequences, around 93% seen once. The sequenced sample consisted of CD8+ T cells from PBMCs. Receptors were obtained from a human donor in good health.

This chain connects TRBV29-1 to TRBJ2-2; D not resolved. Trimming took off 3 bases at V and 4 bases at J, with 9 bases between the two ends. The CDR3 sequence is 13 residues long. From germline, CDR1 is SQVTM and CDR2 ANQGSEA. CDR3 DNA sequence: TGCAGCGTTGACACGCGGTCCACCGGGGAGCTGTTTTTT. Translating gives CSVDTRSTGELFF.

The rearrangement uses TRBV6-2 or TRBV6-3 and TRBJ2-2; 7 bases are shared with TRBD2. Losses at the gene ends were 6 bases for V and 5 bases for J; bases not matched to a gene: 3. Germline CDR1 MNHEY, CDR2 SVGEGT. The CDR3 totals 13 residues. CDR3 protein: CASRAGVTGELFF. The DNA of the CDR3 is TGTGCCAGCAGGGCGGGGGTGACCGGGGAGCTGTTTTTT.

The rearrangement joins TRBV9 to TRBJ2-3, with 8 bases fitting TRBD2. With 3 bases clipped from V and 1 base from J, the junction kept 7 bases outside the gene matches. The CDR3 loop spans 16 amino acids. Germline assignment: CDR1 SGDLS and CDR2 YYNGEE. The CDR3 DNA sequence: TGTGCCAGCAGCGCCGAAGGTAGCGGGGGCACAGATACGCAGTATTTT. It yields the protein CASSAEGSGGTDTQYF.

The V gene is TRBV15, the J gene TRBJ2-4; D uncertain. In germline, CDR1 is LNHNV, CDR2 YYDKDF (reference sequence). CDR3 size: 15 residues. The V and J ends lost 1 base and 0 bases respectively, with 7 bases between them. The CDR3 DNA reads as TGTGCCACCAGCAGAGGGGCAATAGCCAAAAACATTCAGTACTTC. Translated, it gives CATSRGAIAKNIQYF.

CDR3 coding DNA: TGTGCCAGCATCCTAAGGAGAGACACCTATGGCTACACCTTC. Translating it yields CASILRRDTYGYTF. The chain is built from TRBV21-1 and TRBJ1-2. TRBV21-1 is shown as a pseudogene. This CDR3 region has 14 residues.

This clonotype was picked up a small number of times. The genes are TRBV25-1 and TRBJ2-7; 7 bases agree with TRBD2. J lost 4 bases, V lost 8 bases, and 8 bases had no gene match. Germline-derived CDR1 and CDR2 are MGHDK and SYGVNS. This CDR3 contains 13 residues. The CDR3 coding sequence is TGTGCCAGCCTCCCAGGGAGGGTGTACGAGCAGTACTTC. Protein sequence: CASLPGRVYEQYF.

J is TRBJ2-7 and V is TRBV25-1; unclear D gene. The CDR3 is made up of 14 amino acids. The germline gives CDR1 MGHDK, CDR2 SYGVNS. V dropped 1 base and J dropped 3 bases, with 10 bases sitting between them. The CDR3 nucleotides read TGTGCCAGCAGTGAATGGGAAAGCCTCTACGAGCAGTACTTC. This codes for CASSEWESLYEQYF.

V is TRBV23-1 and J is TRBJ1-4; TRBD1 aligns across 8 bases. TRBV23-1 counts as an open reading frame of uncertain function. Trimming took 0 bases from V and 8 from J; bases not matched to a gene: 14. This CDR3 has 18 residues. The CDR3 reads CASSQSAPHDRGGEKLFF. For the CDR3, the DNA is TGCGCCAGCAGTCAATCCGCCCCCCACGACAGGGGAGGAGAAAAACTGTTTTTT.

V gene TRBV5-1 combines with J gene TRBJ2-2; TRBD1 matches at 8 bases. Losses at the gene ends were 4 bases for V and 4 bases for J; bases not matched to a gene: 3. This CDR3 contains 14 residues. Looked up from germline, CDR1 is SGHRS and CDR2 is YFSETQ. As DNA, the CDR3 is TGCGCCAGCAGCATAGGACAGGGCACCGGGGAGCTGTTTTTT. This gives the protein CASSIGQGTGELFF.

The chain's CDR3 is CASSHRPYENEQFF. The CDR3 DNA follows: TGTGCCAGCAGCCACAGACCCTATGAGAATGAGCAGTTCTTC. The chain couples TRBV28 to TRBJ2-1; the D is unclear. CDR1 MDHEN and CDR2 SYDVKM come from the germline V gene. Trimming left V 6 bases short and J 7 bases short, with 16 bases between. CDR3 length equals 14 residues.

The V call is TRBV12-3 or TRBV12-4, the J call TRBJ2-1; D remains unclear. Trimming left V 7 bases short and J 1 base short, with 17 bases between. CDR3 length: 16 residues. The CDR3 reads CASTPILQNSYNEQFF. The CDR3 DNA follows: TGTGCCAGCACCCCCATCCTTCAGAATTCCTACAATGAGCAGTTCTTC.

This clonotype has just one count. J is TRBJ2-5 and V is TRBV6-5; 10 bases are a match to TRBD2. The junction had 8 bases not matched to a gene; V was cut back by 2 bases and J by 5 bases. The CDR3 is 16 residues long. The germline gives CDR1 MNHEY, CDR2 SVGAGI. CDR3 amino acids: CASSYGSGGSGETQYF. DNA of the CDR3: TGTGCCAGCAGTTACGGTAGCGGGGGGTCGGGGGAGACCCAGTACTTC.

The rearrangement links TRBV10-1 to TRBJ2-3, with D tentatively TRBD2 (6 bases). The germline V and J ends were trimmed by 3 bases and 0 bases, with 13 bases remaining between them. This CDR3 has 16 residues. Germline V gene lookup returns CDR1 WNHNN and CDR2 SYGVQD (reference sequence). In DNA, the CDR3 is TGCGCCAGCAGTGATGCGCGGGGCACTAGCACAGATACGCAGTATTTT. Translating gives CASSDARGTSTDTQYF.

The chain carries TRBV7-9 and TRBJ1-2; D possibly corresponds to TRBD1 (6 bases). Deletions cut 5 bases from V and 7 bases from J, with 14 bases between. CDR1 is SEHNR and CDR2 is FQNEAQ in the germline V gene (reference sequence). The CDR3 consists of 13 residues. CDR3 in amino acids: CASSPPGAFGYTF. The DNA of the CDR3 is TGTGCCAGCAGCCCCCCAGGGGCATTTGGCTACACCTTC.

The gene calls are TRBV2 and TRBJ1-2, with TRBD1 matching 7 bases. Looked up from germline, CDR1 is SNHLY and CDR2 is FYNNEI. J was trimmed by 5 bases and V by 11 bases; bases with no gene match: 14. CDR3 length equals 14 residues. CDR3 protein: CAVVTGRGGYGYTF. As DNA, the CDR3 is TGTGCCGTCGTGACAGGGCGGGGGGGTTATGGCTACACCTTC.

The chain joins TRBV20-1 to TRBJ2-7; 7 nucleotides line up with TRBD1. V trimming: 4 bases; J trimming: 7 bases; junction bases outside the gene matches: 7. The CDR3 runs 12 residues. Looked up from germline, CDR1 is DFQATT and CDR2 is SNEGSKA (reference sequence). The CDR3 DNA reads as TGCAGTGCTATAACAGGGGTGGGGGAGCAGTACTTC. Protein product: CSAITGVGEQYF.

This clonotype has only one observation. V is TRBV29-1 and J is TRBJ2-5; D is undetermined. Germline assignment: CDR1 SQVTM and CDR2 ANQGSEA. Trimming shortened V by 3 bases and J by 1 base, and 6 bases separated the two germline ends. This CDR3 comprises 12 residues. CDR3 residues: CSVDDGQETQYF. CDR3 nucleotide sequence: TGCAGCGTTGACGACGGCCAAGAGACCCAGTACTTC.

This clonotype was seen a handful of times. The V and J genes are TRBV3-1 and TRBJ2-7; D gene unclear. CDR3 length: 13 amino acids. Germline loops: CDR1 LGHDT, CDR2 YNNKEL (reference sequence). Trimming removed 4 bases from V and 7 bases from J, with 14 bases in between. CDR3: CASSLGMSVEQYF. The CDR3 nucleotides are TGTGCCAGCAGCCTAGGTATGTCGGTGGAGCAGTACTTC.